The present T cell receptor beta chain was sequenced within a study of cytomegalovirus exposure and HLA in healthy donors. Study-wide findings and caveats: In a later analysis, CMV-associated beta chains were mostly HLA-associated, it appeared. The listing of approximately 160 TCR beta chains classed them as cytomegalovirus-associated.

V lost 3 bases and J lost 3; bases outside the gene matches: 4. This CDR3 comprises 14 residues. Germline V gene sequence: CDR1 KGHSH, CDR2 LQKENI. In the PCR, 60 Vbeta and 13 Jbeta primers were used. Profiling relied on immunoSEQ multiplex PCR, and the TCRdb table lists in-frame clones only, not all of them. Of approximately 200,000 clones listed, over 75% are singletons. A word on this clone: The antigen remains unidentified.

The source of this sequence is a girl aged 2 to 9 in good health and CMV-seronegative. The chain links TRBV18 to TRBJ2-7, with 8 bases aligning to TRBD1. Source material: PBMCs. CDR3 loop: CASSPIGTGYEQYF. In DNA form, the CDR3 reads TGTGCCAGCTCACCGATAGGGACAGGCTACGAGCAGTACTTC.